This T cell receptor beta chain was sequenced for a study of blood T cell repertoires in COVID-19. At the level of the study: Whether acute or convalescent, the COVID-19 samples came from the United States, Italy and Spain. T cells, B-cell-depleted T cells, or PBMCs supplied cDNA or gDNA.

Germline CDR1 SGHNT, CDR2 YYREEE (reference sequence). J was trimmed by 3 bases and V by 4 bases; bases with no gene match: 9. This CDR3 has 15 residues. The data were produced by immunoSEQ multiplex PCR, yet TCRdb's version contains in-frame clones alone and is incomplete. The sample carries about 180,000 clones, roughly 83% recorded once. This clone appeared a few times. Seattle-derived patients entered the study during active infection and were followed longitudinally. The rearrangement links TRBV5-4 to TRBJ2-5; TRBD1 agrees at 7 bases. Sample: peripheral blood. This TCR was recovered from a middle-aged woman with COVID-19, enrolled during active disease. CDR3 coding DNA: TGTGCCAGCAGCACCAAAGCGACAGGGAAAGAGACCCAGTACTTC. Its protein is CASSTKATGKETQYF.